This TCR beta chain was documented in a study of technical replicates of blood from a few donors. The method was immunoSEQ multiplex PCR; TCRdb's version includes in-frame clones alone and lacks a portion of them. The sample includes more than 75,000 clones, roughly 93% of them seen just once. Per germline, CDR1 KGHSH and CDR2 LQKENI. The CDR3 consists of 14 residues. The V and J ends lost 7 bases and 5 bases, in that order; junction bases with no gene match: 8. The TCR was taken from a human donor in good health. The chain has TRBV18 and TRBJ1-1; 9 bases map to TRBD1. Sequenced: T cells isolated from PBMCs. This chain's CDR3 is CASLSRDRATEAFF. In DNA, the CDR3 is TGTGCCAGCTTAAGCCGGGACAGGGCTACTGAAGCTTTCTTT.